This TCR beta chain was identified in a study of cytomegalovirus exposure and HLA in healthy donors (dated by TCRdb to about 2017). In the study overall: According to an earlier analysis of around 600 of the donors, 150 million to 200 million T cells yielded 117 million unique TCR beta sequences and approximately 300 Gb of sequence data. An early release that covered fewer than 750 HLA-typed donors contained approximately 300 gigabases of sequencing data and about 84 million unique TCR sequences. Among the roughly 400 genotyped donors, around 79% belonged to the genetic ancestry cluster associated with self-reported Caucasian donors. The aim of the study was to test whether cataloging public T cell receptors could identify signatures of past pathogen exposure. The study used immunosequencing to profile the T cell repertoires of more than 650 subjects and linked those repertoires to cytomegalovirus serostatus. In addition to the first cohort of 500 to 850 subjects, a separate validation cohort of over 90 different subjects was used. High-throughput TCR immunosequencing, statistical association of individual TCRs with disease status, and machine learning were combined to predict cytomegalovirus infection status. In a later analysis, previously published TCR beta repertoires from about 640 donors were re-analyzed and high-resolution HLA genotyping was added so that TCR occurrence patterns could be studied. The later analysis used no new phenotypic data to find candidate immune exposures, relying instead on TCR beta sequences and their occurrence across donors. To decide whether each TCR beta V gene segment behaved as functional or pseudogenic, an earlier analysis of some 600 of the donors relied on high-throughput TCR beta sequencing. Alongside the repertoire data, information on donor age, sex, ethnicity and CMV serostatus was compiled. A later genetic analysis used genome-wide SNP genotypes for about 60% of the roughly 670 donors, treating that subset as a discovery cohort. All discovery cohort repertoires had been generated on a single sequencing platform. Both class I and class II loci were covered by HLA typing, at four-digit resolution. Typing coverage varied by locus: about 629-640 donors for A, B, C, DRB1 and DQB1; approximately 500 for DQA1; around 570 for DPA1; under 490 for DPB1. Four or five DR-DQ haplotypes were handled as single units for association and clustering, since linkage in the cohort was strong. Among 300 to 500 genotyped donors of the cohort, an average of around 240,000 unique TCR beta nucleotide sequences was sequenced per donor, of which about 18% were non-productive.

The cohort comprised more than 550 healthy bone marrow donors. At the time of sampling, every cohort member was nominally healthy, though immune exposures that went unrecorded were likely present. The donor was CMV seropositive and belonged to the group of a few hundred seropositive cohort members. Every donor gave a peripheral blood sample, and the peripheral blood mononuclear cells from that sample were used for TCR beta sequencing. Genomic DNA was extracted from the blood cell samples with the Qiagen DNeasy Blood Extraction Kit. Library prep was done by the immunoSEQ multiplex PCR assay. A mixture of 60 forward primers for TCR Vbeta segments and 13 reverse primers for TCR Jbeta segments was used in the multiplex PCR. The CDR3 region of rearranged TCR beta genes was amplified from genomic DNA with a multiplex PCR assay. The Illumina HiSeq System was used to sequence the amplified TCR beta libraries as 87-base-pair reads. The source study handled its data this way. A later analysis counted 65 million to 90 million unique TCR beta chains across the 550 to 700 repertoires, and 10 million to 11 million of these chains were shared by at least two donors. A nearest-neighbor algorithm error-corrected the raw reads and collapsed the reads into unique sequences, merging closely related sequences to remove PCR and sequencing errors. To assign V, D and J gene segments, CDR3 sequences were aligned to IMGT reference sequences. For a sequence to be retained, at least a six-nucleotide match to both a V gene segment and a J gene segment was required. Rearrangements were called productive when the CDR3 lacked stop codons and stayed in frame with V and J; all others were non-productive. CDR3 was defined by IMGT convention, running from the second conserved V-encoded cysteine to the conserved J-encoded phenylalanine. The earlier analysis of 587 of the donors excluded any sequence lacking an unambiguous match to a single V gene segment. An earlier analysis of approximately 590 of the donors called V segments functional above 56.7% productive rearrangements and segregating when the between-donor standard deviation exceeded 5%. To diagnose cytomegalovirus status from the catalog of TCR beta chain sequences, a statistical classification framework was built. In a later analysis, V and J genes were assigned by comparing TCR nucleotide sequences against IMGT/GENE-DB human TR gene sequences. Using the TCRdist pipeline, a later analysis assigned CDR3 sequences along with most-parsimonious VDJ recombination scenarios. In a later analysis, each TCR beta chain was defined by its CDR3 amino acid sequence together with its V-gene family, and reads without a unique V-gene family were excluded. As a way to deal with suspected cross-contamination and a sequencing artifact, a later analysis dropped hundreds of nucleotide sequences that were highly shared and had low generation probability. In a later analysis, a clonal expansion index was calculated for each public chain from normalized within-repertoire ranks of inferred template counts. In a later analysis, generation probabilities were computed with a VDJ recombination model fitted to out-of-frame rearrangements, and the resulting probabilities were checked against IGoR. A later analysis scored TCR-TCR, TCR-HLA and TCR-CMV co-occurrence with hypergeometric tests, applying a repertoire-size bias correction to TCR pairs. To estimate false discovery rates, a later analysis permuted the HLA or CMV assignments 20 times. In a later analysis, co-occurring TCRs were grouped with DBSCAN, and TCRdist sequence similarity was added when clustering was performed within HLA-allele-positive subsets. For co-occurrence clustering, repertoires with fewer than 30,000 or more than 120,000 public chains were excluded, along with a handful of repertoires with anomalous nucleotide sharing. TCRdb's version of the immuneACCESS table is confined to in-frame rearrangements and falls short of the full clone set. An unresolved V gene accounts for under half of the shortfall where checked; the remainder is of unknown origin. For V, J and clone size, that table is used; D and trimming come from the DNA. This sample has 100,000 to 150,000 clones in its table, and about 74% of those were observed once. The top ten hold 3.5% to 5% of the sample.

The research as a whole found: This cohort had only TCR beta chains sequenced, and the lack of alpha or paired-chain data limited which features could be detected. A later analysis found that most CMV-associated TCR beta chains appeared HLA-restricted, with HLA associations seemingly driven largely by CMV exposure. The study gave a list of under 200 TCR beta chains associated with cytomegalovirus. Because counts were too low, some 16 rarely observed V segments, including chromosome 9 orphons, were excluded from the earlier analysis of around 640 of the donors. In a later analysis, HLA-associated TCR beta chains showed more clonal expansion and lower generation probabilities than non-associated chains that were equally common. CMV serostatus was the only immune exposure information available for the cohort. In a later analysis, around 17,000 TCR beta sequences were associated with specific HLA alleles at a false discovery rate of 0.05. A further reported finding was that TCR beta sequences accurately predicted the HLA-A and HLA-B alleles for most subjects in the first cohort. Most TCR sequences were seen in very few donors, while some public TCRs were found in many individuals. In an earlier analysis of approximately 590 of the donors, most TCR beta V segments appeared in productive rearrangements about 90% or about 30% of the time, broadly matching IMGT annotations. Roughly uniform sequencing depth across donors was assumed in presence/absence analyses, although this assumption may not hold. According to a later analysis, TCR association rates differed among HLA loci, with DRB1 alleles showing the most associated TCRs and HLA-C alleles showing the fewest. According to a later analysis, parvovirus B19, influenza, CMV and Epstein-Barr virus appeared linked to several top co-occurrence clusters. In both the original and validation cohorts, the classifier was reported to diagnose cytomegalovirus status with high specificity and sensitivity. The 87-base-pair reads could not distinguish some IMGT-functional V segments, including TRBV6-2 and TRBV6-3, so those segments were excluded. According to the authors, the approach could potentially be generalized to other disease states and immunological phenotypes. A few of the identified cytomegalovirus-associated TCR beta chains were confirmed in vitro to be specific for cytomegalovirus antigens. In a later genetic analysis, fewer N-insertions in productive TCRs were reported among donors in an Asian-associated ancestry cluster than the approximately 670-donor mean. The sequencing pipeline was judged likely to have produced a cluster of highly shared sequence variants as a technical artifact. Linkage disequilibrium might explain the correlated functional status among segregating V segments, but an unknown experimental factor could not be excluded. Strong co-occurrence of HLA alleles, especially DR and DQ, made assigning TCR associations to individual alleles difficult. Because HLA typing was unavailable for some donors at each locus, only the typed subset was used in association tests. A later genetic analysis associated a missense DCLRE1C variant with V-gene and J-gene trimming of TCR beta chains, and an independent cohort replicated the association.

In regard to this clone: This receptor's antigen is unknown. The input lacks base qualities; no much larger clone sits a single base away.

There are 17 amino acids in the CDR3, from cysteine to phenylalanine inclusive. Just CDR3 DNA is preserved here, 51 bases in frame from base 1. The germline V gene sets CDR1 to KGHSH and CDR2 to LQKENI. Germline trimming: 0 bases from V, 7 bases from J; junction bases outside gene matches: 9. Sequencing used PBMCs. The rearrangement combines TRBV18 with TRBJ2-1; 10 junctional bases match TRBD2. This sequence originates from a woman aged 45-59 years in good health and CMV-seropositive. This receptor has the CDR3 CASSPPSSGGAANEQFF. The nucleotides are TGTGCCAGCTCACCACCAAGCAGCGGGGGGGCGGCAAATGAGCAGTTCTTC.